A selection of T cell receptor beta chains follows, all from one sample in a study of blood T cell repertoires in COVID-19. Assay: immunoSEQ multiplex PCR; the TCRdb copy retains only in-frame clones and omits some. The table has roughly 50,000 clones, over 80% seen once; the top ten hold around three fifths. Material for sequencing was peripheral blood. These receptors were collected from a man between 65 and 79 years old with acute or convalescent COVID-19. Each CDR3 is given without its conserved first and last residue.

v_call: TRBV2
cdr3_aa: ASTEAGASQPQH

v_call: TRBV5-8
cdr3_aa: ASSPQRTGKAF

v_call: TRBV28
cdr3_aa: ASSWLAGGYNEQF

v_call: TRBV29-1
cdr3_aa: SVAEGAGYGYT

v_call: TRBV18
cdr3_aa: ASSLSENYGYT

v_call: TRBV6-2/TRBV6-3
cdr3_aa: ASSLNQGLETQY

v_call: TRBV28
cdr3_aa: ASSPVPEAGGTGELF

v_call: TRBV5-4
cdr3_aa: ASSRQGPGETQY

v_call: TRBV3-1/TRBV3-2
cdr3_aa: ASSQDREEGEKLF

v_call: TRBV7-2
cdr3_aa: ASSPDVTGPFSGNTIY

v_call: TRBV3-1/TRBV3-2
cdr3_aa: ASSQGFRDKWSGNTIY